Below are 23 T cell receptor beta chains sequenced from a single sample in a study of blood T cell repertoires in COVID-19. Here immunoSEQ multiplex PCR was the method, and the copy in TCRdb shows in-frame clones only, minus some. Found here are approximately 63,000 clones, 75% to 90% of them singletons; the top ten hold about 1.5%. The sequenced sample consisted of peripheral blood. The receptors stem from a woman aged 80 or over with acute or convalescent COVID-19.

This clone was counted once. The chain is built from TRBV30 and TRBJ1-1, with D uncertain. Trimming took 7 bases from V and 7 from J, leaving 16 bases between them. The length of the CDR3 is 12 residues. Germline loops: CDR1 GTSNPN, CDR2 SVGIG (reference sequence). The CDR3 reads CASVGRRHEAFF. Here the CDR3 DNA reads TGTGCCTCTGTGGGCAGAAGGCATGAAGCTTTCTTT.

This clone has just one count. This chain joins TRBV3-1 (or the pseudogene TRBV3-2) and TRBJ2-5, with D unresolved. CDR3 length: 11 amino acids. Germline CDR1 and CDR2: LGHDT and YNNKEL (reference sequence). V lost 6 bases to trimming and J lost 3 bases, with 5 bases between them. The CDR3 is CASSLKETQYF. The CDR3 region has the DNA TGTGCCAGCAGTCTAAAAGAGACCCAGTACTTC.

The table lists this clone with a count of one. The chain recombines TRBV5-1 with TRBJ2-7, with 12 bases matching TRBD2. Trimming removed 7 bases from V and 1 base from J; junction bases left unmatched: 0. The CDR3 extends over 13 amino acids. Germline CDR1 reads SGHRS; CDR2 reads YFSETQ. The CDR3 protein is CASGLAGSYEQYF. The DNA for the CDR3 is TGCGCCAGCGGACTAGCGGGGTCCTACGAGCAGTACTTC.

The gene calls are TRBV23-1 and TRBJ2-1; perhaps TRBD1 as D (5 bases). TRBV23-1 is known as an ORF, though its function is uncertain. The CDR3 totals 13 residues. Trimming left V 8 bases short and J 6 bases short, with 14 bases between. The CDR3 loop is CASAPRTSNEQFF. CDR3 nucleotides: TGCGCCAGCGCCCCCAGGACAAGCAATGAGCAGTTCTTC.

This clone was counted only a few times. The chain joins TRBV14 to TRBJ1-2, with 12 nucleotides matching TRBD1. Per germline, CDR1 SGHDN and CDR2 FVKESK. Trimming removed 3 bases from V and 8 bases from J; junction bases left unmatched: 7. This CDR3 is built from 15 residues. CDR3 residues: CASSQLGTGGEGYTF. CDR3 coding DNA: TGTGCCAGCAGCCAGCTTGGGACAGGGGGCGAAGGCTACACCTTC.

The CDR3 DNA sequence: TGTGCCAGCAGAAATTTGGAGGGCTATGGCTACACCTTC. Amino acid sequence: CASRNLEGYGYTF. The genes are TRBV6-5 and TRBJ1-2; D gene uncertain. The CDR3 is made up of 13 amino acids. V was pared by 6 bases and J by 4 bases, with 12 bases between. CDR1 MNHEY and CDR2 SVGAGI come from the germline V gene.

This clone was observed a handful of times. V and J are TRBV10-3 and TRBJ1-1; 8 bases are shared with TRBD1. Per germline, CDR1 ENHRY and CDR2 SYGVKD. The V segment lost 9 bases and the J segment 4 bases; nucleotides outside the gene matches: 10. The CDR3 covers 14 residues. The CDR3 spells CAITDRGGSTEAFF. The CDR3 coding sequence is TGTGCCATTACCGACAGGGGCGGTAGCACTGAAGCTTTCTTT.

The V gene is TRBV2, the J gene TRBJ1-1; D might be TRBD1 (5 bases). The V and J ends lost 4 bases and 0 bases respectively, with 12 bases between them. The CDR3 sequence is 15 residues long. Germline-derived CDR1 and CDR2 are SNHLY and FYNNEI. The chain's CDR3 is CASSAGLTMNTEAFF. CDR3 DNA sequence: TGTGCCAGCAGTGCGGGACTCACGATGAACACTGAAGCTTTCTTT.

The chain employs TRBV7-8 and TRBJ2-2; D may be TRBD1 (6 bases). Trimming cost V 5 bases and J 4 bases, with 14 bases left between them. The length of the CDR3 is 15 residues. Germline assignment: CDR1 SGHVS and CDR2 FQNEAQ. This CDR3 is CASSPGHAGTGELFF. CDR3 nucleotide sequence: TGTGCCAGCAGCCCGGGACATGCGGGCACCGGGGAGCTGTTTTTT.

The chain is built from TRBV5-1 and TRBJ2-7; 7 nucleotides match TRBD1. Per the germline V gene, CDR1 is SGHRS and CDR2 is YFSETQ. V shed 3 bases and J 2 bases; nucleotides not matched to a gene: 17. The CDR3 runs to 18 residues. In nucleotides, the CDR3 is TGCGCCAGCAGCTCTACCGACCGAAACAGGGGATTTGCCTACGAGCAGTACTTC. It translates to CASSSTDRNRGFAYEQYF.

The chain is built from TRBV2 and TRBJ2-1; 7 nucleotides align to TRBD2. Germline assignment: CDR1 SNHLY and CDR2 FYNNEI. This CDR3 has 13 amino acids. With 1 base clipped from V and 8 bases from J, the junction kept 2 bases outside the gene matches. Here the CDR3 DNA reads TGTGCCAGCAGTGAAGGCCGGGGGGATGAGCAGTTCTTC. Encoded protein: CASSEGRGDEQFF.

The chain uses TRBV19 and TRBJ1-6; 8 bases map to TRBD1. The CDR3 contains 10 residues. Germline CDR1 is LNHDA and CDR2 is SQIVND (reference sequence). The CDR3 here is CATGDSPLHF. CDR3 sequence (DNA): TGTGCGACAGGGGATTCACCCCTCCACTTT.

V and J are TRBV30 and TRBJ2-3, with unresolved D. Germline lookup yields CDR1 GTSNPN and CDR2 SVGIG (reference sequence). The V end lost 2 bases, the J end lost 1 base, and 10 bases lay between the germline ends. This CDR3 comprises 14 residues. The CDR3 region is CAWSILRGTDTQYF. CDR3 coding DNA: TGTGCCTGGAGTATCCTCCGGGGCACAGATACGCAGTATTTT.

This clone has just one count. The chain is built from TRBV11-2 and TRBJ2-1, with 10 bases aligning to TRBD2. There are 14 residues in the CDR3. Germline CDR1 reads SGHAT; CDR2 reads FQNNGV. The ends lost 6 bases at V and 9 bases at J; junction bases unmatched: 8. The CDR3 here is CASSPGTSDSEQFF. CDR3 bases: TGTGCCAGCAGTCCCGGGACTAGCGACAGTGAGCAGTTCTTC.

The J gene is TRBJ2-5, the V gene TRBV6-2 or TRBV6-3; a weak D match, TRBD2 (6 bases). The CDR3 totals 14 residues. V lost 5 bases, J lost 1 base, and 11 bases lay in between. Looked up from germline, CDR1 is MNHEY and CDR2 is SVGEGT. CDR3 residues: CASSPSGLQETQYF. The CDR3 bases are TGTGCCAGCAGTCCCTCGGGACTCCAAGAGACCCAGTACTTC.

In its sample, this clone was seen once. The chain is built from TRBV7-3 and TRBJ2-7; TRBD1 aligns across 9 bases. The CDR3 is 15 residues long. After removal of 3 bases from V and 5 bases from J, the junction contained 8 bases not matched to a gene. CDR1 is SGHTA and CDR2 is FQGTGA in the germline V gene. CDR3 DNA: TGTGCCAGCAGCTTCTCCGGGACAGGGTCCCACGAGCAGTACTTC. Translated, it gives CASSFSGTGSHEQYF.

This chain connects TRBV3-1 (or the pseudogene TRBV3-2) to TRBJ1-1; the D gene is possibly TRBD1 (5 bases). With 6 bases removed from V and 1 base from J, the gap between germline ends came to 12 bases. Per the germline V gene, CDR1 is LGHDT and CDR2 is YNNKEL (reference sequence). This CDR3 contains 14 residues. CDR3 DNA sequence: TGTGCCAGCAGAGATCACGGGGGGAACACTGAAGCTTTCTTT. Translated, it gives CASRDHGGNTEAFF.

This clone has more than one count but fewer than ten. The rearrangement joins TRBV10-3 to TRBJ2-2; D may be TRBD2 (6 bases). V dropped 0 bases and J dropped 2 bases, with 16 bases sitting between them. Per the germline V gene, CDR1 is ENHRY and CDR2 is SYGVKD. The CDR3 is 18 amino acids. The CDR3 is CAISESVTSQFNTGELFF. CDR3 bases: TGTGCCATCAGTGAGTCGGTGACTAGTCAATTCAACACCGGGGAGCTGTTTTTT.

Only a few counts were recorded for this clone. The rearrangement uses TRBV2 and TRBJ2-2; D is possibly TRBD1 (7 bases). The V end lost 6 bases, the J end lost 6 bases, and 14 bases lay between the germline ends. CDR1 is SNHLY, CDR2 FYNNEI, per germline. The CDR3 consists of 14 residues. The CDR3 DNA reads TGTGCCAGCAGAACAGGGGAGGAAGCCGGGGAGCTGTTTTTT. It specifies CASRTGEEAGELFF. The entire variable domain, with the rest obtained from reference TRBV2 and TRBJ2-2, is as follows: EPEVTQTPSHQVTQMGQEVILRCVPISNHLYFYWYRQILGQKVEFLVSFYNNEISEKSEIFDDQFSVERPDGSNFTLKIRSTKLEDSAMYFCASRTGEEAGELFFGEGSRLTVL.

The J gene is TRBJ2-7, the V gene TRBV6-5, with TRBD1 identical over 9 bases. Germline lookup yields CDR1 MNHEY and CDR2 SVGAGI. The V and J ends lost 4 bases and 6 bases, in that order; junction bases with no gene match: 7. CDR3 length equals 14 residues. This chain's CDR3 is CASSSGQGASEQYF. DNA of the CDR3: TGTGCCAGCAGTTCGGGACAGGGAGCGTCCGAGCAGTACTTC.

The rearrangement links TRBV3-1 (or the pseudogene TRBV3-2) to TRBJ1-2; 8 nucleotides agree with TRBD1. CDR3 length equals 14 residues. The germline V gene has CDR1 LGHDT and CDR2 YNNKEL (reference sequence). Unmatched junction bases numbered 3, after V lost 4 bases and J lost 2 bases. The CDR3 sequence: CASSRGTGNYGYTF. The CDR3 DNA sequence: TGTGCCAGCAGCCGGGGGACAGGCAACTATGGCTACACCTTC.

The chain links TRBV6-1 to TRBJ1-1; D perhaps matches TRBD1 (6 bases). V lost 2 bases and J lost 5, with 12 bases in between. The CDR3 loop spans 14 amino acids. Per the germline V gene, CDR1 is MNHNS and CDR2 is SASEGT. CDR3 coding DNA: TGTGCCAGCAGTGAACCCCACAGGGAAACTGAAGCTTTCTTT. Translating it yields CASSEPHRETEAFF.

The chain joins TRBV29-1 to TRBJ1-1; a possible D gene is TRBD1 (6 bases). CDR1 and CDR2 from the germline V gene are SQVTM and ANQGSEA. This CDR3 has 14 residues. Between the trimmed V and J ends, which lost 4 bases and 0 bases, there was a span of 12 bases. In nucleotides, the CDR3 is TGCAGCGTTGGGAAGGGGGGGATGAACACTGAAGCTTTCTTT. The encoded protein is CSVGKGGMNTEAFF.